Shown below are 15 T cell receptor beta chains from a single sample sequenced in a study of blood T cells in healthy people across ages. Through a sample-barcoded 5' primer and a J-beta primer mix, a second PCR was run for 7 to 11 cycles. TCRdb reanalysed the 5' RACE reads using MiXCR and keeps one entry per CDR3 protein. The top ten clones hold around 8% of a sample with more than 1.4 million distinct CDR3 sequences, about 40% of them seen once. Sequenced: blood. These receptors were obtained from a woman between 18 and 29 years old in good health.

This clonotype has only a few counts. This chain joins TRBV20-1 and TRBJ1-5, with D perhaps TRBD1 (5 bases). The CDR3 sequence is 15 residues long. Germline V gives CDR1 DFQATT, CDR2 SNEGSKA (reference sequence). The germline V and J ends were trimmed by 1 base and 4 bases, with 14 bases remaining between them. Here the CDR3 reads CSARAISGANQPQHF. DNA of the CDR3: TGCAGTGCTAGAGCCATTAGCGGGGCTAATCAGCCCCAGCATTTT.

This clonotype was counted only a few times. The chain combines TRBV6-5 with TRBJ2-7, with 7 positions matching TRBD1. The CDR3 contains 15 residues. CDR1 MNHEY and CDR2 SVGAGI come from the germline V gene. The V segment lost 0 bases and the J segment 1 base; nucleotides outside the gene matches: 3. This CDR3 reads CASSYSTGLSYEQYF. The CDR3 DNA follows: TGTGCCAGCAGTTACTCGACAGGGCTTTCCTACGAGCAGTACTTC.

This clonotype was seen just once. The chain employs TRBV7-2 and TRBJ2-4, with D perhaps TRBD2 (7 bases). The CDR3 runs to 18 residues. Trimming cost V 1 base and J 0 bases, with 16 bases left between them. CDR1 is SGHTA and CDR2 is FQGNSA in the germline V gene. This CDR3 is CASSLGGRGAGAKNIQYF. In nucleotides, the CDR3 is TGTGCCAGCAGCTTAGGGGGGAGGGGGGCAGGAGCCAAAAACATTCAGTACTTC.

This clonotype was seen only once. J is TRBJ2-1 and V is TRBV3-1, with D perhaps matching TRBD1 or TRBD2 (5 bases each). Trimming left V 3 bases short and J 9 bases short, with 15 bases between. The CDR3 totals 14 residues. Germline CDR1 reads LGHDT; CDR2 reads YNNKEL (reference sequence). The CDR3, as DNA: TGTGCCAGCAGCCATATCCGAGGGGTGGGTGAGCAGTTCTTC. Translated: CASSHIRGVGEQFF.

This clonotype was seen once. The genes are TRBV5-6 and TRBJ2-3; D not certain. Trimming removed 0 bases from V and 6 bases from J, with 11 bases in between. CDR1 SGHDT and CDR2 YYEEEE come from the germline V gene. This CDR3 has 14 residues. The CDR3 sequence is CASSLGPEQDTQYF. The CDR3 DNA is TGTGCCAGCAGCTTGGGACCCGAACAGGATACGCAGTATTTT.

Of note for this clonotype: An end of the junction does not agree with germline; a read error may underlie this. V usage is TRBV7-9 and J usage is TRBJ2-3, with D possibly matching TRBD1 (5 bases). This CDR3 is 16 amino acids long. Looked up from germline, CDR1 is SEHNR and CDR2 is FQNEAQ (reference sequence). CDR3 sequence: CASGLGVEAGSDTQYF. The CDR3 coding sequence is TGTGCCAGCGGCTTAGGGGTCGAGGCAGGGTCAGATACGCAGTATTTT.

The rearrangement links TRBV28 to TRBJ1-4; TRBD1 is a possible D gene (6 bases). V shed 2 bases and J shed 2 bases, with 12 bases lying between them. CDR1 is MDHEN, CDR2 SYDVKM, per germline. The CDR3 extends over 16 amino acids. This CDR3 reads CASSLPPRGTNEKLFF. CDR3 in DNA: TGTGCCAGCAGTTTACCCCCCAGGGGTACTAATGAAAAACTGTTTTTT. Full variable domain (remainder filled in from reference TRBV28 and TRBJ1-4): DVKVTQSSRYLVKRTGEKVFLECVQDMDHENMFWYRQDPGLGLRLIYFSYDVKMKEKGDIPEGYSVSREKKERFSLILESASTNQTSMYLCASSLPPRGTNEKLFFGSGTQLSVL.

This rearrangement joins TRBV2 to TRBJ2-3; D gene uncertain. From germline, CDR1 is SNHLY and CDR2 FYNNEI. The CDR3 is 13 amino acids. The V end lost 10 bases, the J end lost 4 bases, and 15 bases lay between the germline ends. In nucleotides, the CDR3 is TGTGCCACCCAACTGTTGGTTGCAGATACGCAGTATTTT. Translated: CATQLLVADTQYF.

The chain uses TRBV27 and TRBJ2-5; D not certain. The CDR3 contains 13 residues. V lost 7 bases to trimming and J lost 3 bases, with 12 bases between them. Germline assignment: CDR1 MNHEY and CDR2 SMNVEV (reference sequence). CDR3: CASTNFEEETQYF. DNA of the CDR3: TGTGCCAGCACCAATTTTGAGGAAGAGACCCAGTACTTC.

This clonotype was seen a few times. The chain's CDR3 is CATSLSGDQETQYF. The CDR3 nucleotides are TGTGCCACGTCGCTTAGCGGGGACCAAGAGACCCAGTACTTC. The chain uses TRBV10-3 and TRBJ2-5; 8 bases fit TRBD2. The germline V gene encodes CDR1 ENHRY and CDR2 SYGVKD. Trimming at V came to 10 bases and at J to 0 bases, leaving 7 bases not matched to a gene. This CDR3 comprises 14 residues.

The chain recombines TRBV4-1 with TRBJ2-1; D is unclear. Trimming left V 5 bases short and J 8 bases short, with 19 bases between. Germline V gene data show CDR1 as MGHRA and CDR2 as YSYEKL. The CDR3 loop spans 15 amino acids. This CDR3 reads CASSIGPLLVDEQFF. CDR3 bases: TGCGCCAGCAGCATTGGACCACTTCTAGTGGATGAGCAGTTCTTC.

This clonotype came up a few times. The genes are TRBV15 and TRBJ2-7; the D gene is possibly TRBD2 (5 bases). This CDR3 is built from 11 residues. Per germline, CDR1 LNHNV and CDR2 YYDKDF (reference sequence). Trimming took off 6 bases at V and 5 bases at J, with 8 bases between the two ends. The DNA for the CDR3 is TGTGCCACCAGTCCGGGGAACGAGCAGTACTTC. Translation gives CATSPGNEQYF.

The chain combines TRBV21-1 with TRBJ2-5; the table's D call, TRBD1, was not checked against the DNA. TRBV21-1 is given as a pseudogene. The CDR3 contains 16 residues. The CDR3 sequence: CASSKVGRGCHNEQYF. The CDR3, as DNA: TGTGCCAGCAGCAAAGTCGGCAGGGGTTGCCACAATGAGCAGTACTTC.

The J gene is TRBJ2-7, the V gene TRBV27; 8 bases align to TRBD1. Germline values: CDR1 MNHEY, CDR2 SMNVEV (reference sequence). The ends lost 8 bases at V and 3 bases at J; junction bases unmatched: 6. The CDR3 contains 13 residues. CDR3 residues: CASSGQGHYEQYF. The CDR3 DNA reads as TGTGCCAGCTCTGGACAGGGACACTACGAGCAGTACTTC.

Of note for this clonotype: A read error may be the cause here, since a much bigger clone is one base away. The chain recombines TRBV4-1 with TRBJ2-7, with 9 nucleotides matching TRBD1. The end of the DNA is better explained by TRBJ2-5, so the J call may be wrong. CDR1 MGHRA and CDR2 YSYEKL come from the germline V gene. This CDR3 has 15 residues. CDR3 residues: CPSSQTGGGSETQYF. The DNA for the CDR3 is TGCCCCAGCAGCCAAACAGGGGGCGGAAGCGAGACCCAGTACTTC.